Following are 15 T cell receptor beta chains from one sample sequenced in a study of cytomegalovirus exposure and HLA in healthy donors. Both 60 Vbeta primers and 13 Jbeta primers went into the PCR. Profiling relied on immunoSEQ multiplex PCR, and the TCRdb table lists in-frame clones only, not all of them. The top ten clones hold roughly 2% of a sample with approximately 100,000 clones, more than 75% of them seen once. The specimen sequenced was PBMCs. The receptors derive from a man younger than 35 in good health and CMV-seronegative.

The chain employs TRBV19 and TRBJ2-3; D not certain. V lost 7 bases and J lost 6, with 17 bases in between. Germline loops: CDR1 LNHDA, CDR2 SQIVND (reference sequence). This CDR3 has 14 residues. The CDR3 nucleotides are TGTGCCAGTACCCCTGGGTGGCCCGGGGATACGCAGTATTTT. Amino acids: CASTPGWPGDTQYF. The variable domain in full, completed from reference TRBV19 and TRBJ2-3, reads DGGITQSPKYLFRKEGQNVTLSCEQNLNHDAMYWYRQDPGQGLRLIYYSQIVNDFQKGDIAEGYSVSREKKESFPLTVTSAQKNPTAFYLCASTPGWPGDTQYFGPGTRLTVL.

V and J are TRBV11-3 and TRBJ2-2, with TRBD2 matching over 10 bases. CDR1 and CDR2 (germline): SGHNT, YENEEA. With 3 bases clipped from V and 0 bases from J, the junction kept 7 bases outside the gene matches. This CDR3 contains 18 residues. CDR3 loop: CASSFQRGGPANTGELFF. The DNA of the CDR3 is TGTGCCAGCAGCTTTCAGCGGGGGGGACCCGCGAACACCGGGGAGCTGTTTTTT. Full variable domain (missing parts from reference TRBV11-3 and TRBJ2-2): EAGVVQSPRYKIIEKKQPVAFWCNPISGHNTLYWYLQNLGQGPELLIRYENEEAVDDSQLPKDRFSAERLKGVDSTLKIQPAELGDSAVYLCASSFQRGGPANTGELFFGEGSRLTVL.

The rearrangement uses TRBV6-1 and TRBJ2-7; D call uncertain. CDR1 and CDR2 from the germline V gene are MNHNS and SASEGT. The CDR3 is 15 residues long. V gave up 1 base and J gave up 3 bases, with 13 bases separating them. Here the CDR3 DNA reads TGTGCCAGCAGTGAAGGAATCACGCCTATCTACGAGCAGTACTTC. Its protein product is CASSEGITPIYEQYF.

The CDR3 sequence: CASSLRRGGYNEQFF. DNA for the CDR3: TGTGCCAGCAGCTTACGGCGGGGGGGATACAATGAGCAGTTCTTC. The gene calls are TRBV7-9 and TRBJ2-1, with 9 bases matching TRBD2. This CDR3 has 15 amino acids. Germline loops: CDR1 SEHNR, CDR2 FQNEAQ (reference sequence). V lost 2 bases to trimming and J lost 4 bases; unmatched junction nucleotides: 3.

This chain links TRBV5-1 with TRBJ2-1; D is undetermined. Germline CDR1 reads SGHRS; CDR2 reads YFSETQ. This CDR3 spans 14 amino acids. Trimming removed 0 bases from V and 0 bases from J, with 4 bases in between. The CDR3 DNA sequence: TGCGCCAGCAGCTTGGGGAGCTCCTACAATGAGCAGTTCTTC. This translates into CASSLGSSYNEQFF.

This clone appeared a single time. The chain has TRBV9 and TRBJ1-6, with 8 nucleotides matching TRBD1. The CDR3 loop spans 14 amino acids. Trimming cost V 6 bases and J 9 bases; bases outside gene matches: 8. Germline loops: CDR1 SGDLS, CDR2 YYNGEE. CDR3: CASNTGQGGSPLHF. In DNA, the CDR3 is TGTGCCAGCAACACCGGACAGGGTGGTTCACCCCTCCACTTT.

This clone was seen once. The DNA of the CDR3 is TGTGCCAGCAGCTTGGAACAGTCGAACACCGGGGAGCTGTTTTTT. Translated: CASSLEQSNTGELFF. The genes are TRBV5-6 and TRBJ2-2, with D uncertain. The CDR3 contains 15 residues. With 0 bases removed from V and 0 bases from J, the gap between germline ends came to 6 bases. Germline values: CDR1 SGHDT, CDR2 YYEEEE.

The genes are TRBV2 and TRBJ1-1, with D possibly being TRBD1 (5 bases). Trimming removed 3 bases at V and 0 bases at J, with 8 bases between. From germline, CDR1 is SNHLY and CDR2 FYNNEI. The CDR3 sequence is 14 residues long. The CDR3 DNA reads as TGTGCCAGCAGTGACAGGGCTATGAACACTGAAGCTTTCTTT. Its translation is CASSDRAMNTEAFF.

The J gene is TRBJ2-7, the V gene TRBV2, with 7 bases that match TRBD1. The trim removed 8 bases at V and 2 bases at J, leaving 12 bases unmatched. Germline V CDR1 and CDR2: SNHLY, FYNNEI. The CDR3 sequence is 15 residues long. CDR3 nucleotides: TGTGCCAGCCAAACGAAACAGGGGCGTACCTACGAGCAGTACTTC. This gives the protein CASQTKQGRTYEQYF.

This clone was seen a handful of times. The chain couples TRBV10-1 to TRBJ1-5; tentatively, D is TRBD1 (5 bases). The V end lost 8 bases, the J end lost 7 bases, and 15 bases lay between the germline ends. Germline V CDR1 and CDR2: WNHNN, SYGVQD (reference sequence). The CDR3 has 13 amino acids. In DNA, the CDR3 is TGCGCCAGCGCCAGGGTGTTGGAGCAGCCCCAGCATTTT. Residues: CASARVLEQPQHF.

The chain recombines TRBV5-6 with TRBJ1-4; 7 bases align to TRBD1. This CDR3 comprises 16 residues. J was trimmed by 6 bases and V by 4 bases; bases with no gene match: 12. Germline CDR1 SGHDT, CDR2 YYEEEE. Here the CDR3 reads CASSPDGTDYYEKLFF. In DNA, the CDR3 is TGTGCCAGCAGCCCCGACGGGACAGACTATTATGAAAAACTGTTTTTT.

The chain uses TRBV11-2 and TRBJ2-1, with TRBD2 matching 13 bases. J lost 2 bases, V lost 5 bases, and 12 bases had no gene match. The CDR3 sequence is 19 residues long. Germline CDR1 reads SGHAT; CDR2 reads FQNNGV. The CDR3 coding sequence is TGTGCCAGCAGCATAAGGACTAGCGGGGGCTTAACGCCCTACAATGAGCAGTTCTTC. It translates to CASSIRTSGGLTPYNEQFF.

The genes are TRBV18 and TRBJ1-1; TRBD1 aligns across 8 bases. The CDR3 totals 16 residues. The trim removed 0 bases at V and 0 bases at J, leaving 3 bases unmatched. Germline loops: CDR1 KGHSH, CDR2 LQKENI. CDR3 nucleotide sequence: TGTGCCAGCTCACCACCGGGGACAGGACTGAACACTGAAGCTTTCTTT. Amino acids: CASSPPGTGLNTEAFF.

The chain has TRBV4-2 and TRBJ2-5; weak D call: TRBD2 (6 bases). This CDR3 comprises 16 residues. Per germline, CDR1 LGHNA and CDR2 YNFKEQ. Trimming took off 0 bases at V and 1 base at J, with 12 bases between the two ends. CDR3 amino acids: CASSQESGGVQETQYF. As DNA, the CDR3 is TGTGCCAGCAGCCAAGAAAGCGGCGGGGTCCAAGAGACCCAGTACTTC.

This clone has just one count. The chain is built from TRBV6-5 and TRBJ1-2; 8 bases line up with TRBD1. This CDR3 contains 14 residues. V shed 5 bases, J shed 5 bases, and the junction held 7 bases outside the gene matches. Germline V gene data show CDR1 as MNHEY and CDR2 as SVGAGI. Here the CDR3 DNA reads TGTGCCAGCAGTCCCGACAGGGGTGGATATGGCTACACCTTC. This codes for CASSPDRGGYGYTF.